Sequencing of this TCR beta chain was carried out in a study of blood T cell repertoires in COVID-19. As for the study in general: Nucleic acid was either cDNA or gDNA, and it came from T cells, B-cell-depleted T cells, or PBMCs.

The V gene lost 4 bases and the J gene lost 2 bases, with 6 bases spanning the gap. Per germline, CDR1 ENHRY and CDR2 SYGVKD. The CDR3 is 13 residues long. Authors' processing steps: Reference gene primers were amplified, and this amplification served to estimate nucleated cell counts. Libraries were prepared by immunoSEQ multiplex PCR; TCRdb keeps only in-frame clonotypes and omits some of them. V and J calls and clone size come straight from that table; D and trimming were deduced from the DNA. The sample gives roughly 16,000 clones, 85% to 90% of which show up once; under 35% is in the top ten. V and J are TRBV10-3 and TRBJ1-5; no reliable D call. Sequenced sample: peripheral blood. The origin of this receptor is an elderly woman with COVID-19, enrolled during active disease. CDR3 loop: CAISGAGNQPQHF. CDR3 nucleotides: TGTGCCATCAGTGGGGCAGGCAATCAGCCCCAGCATTTT.